The source of this T cell receptor (beta chain) is a study of blood T cells in healthy people across ages. About the study: Capture via template switching afforded approximately one barcoded beta molecule per two T cells. Whole-study findings and limits: Lack of knowledge of donor CMV status possibly confounded expanded clonotype changes.

This clonotype has just a few counts. No antigen is known for it. Primers used in a second PCR of about 6 to 11 cycles were a sample-barcoded 5' primer and a J-beta primer mix. Each CDR3 protein is one row after TCRdb ran MiXCR on the 5' RACE reads. The table records roughly 1.5 million distinct CDR3 sequences, roughly 43% of them present only once. The V gene lost 2 bases and the J gene lost 9 bases, with 13 bases spanning the gap. The germline gives CDR1 KGHDR, CDR2 SFDVKD. This CDR3 contains 14 residues. The sequence derives from a young woman in good health. Sequencing input: blood. V usage is TRBV24-1 and J usage is TRBJ1-5, with D uncertain. DNA of the CDR3: TGTGCCACCAGTGATTCGCCCTTAGGTCGGCCCCAGCATTTT. Its translation: CATSDSPLGRPQHF.